This T cell receptor (beta chain) is from a study of OX40 agonist ivuxolimab in advanced cancers. Study-level background: An agonistic anti-OX40 (CD134) antibody, ivuxolimab, was used to treat the patients. Participants could have had prior anti-PD-1, anti-PD-L1 or anti-CTLA-4 therapy, and 40% had some. The dose-escalation group included hepatocellular carcinoma, melanoma, renal cell carcinoma and head and neck cancer. Study-level results: CD8+ T cells showed, on average, more clonal expansion than CD4+ cells.

The table lists this clone with a count of one. Its antigen is not identified. The repertoire was sequenced with immunoSEQ multiplex PCR; TCRdb's copy has only in-frame clones and lacks some. The profile shows about 12,000 clones, less than 90% of them singletons. The CDR3 spans 17 residues. CDR1 is PRHDT and CDR2 is FYEKMQ in the germline V gene (reference sequence). V lost 5 bases and J lost 4; bases outside the gene matches: 12. The chain links TRBV13 to TRBJ2-1; 9 bases line up with TRBD1. The sample consisted of CD4+ or CD8+ T cells sorted from blood, taken in a trial of the OX40 agonist ivuxolimab. This clonotype was obtained from an adult with an advanced solid tumor such as melanoma, head and neck, liver or kidney cancer. CDR3 DNA: TGTGCCAGCAGCACATCTTCCGGGACAGGGCAATACAATGAGCAGTTCTTC. It specifies CASSTSSGTGQYNEQFF.